Each of the 3 T cell receptor beta chains below was sequenced from the same sample in a study of blood T cells in healthy people across ages. Then a second PCR, running about 6 to 12 cycles, was carried out with a sample-barcoded 5' primer and a J-beta primer mix. MiXCR, run by TCRdb on the 5' RACE reads, gives a single entry per CDR3 protein. The table includes more than 1,400,000 distinct CDR3 sequences, 42% detected once. Sequencing was carried out using blood. The receptor set was obtained from a young woman in good health.

This clonotype was observed a few times. The V gene is TRBV30, the J gene TRBJ2-1; 9 bases are shared with TRBD2. Germline V lookup: CDR1 GTSNPN, CDR2 SVGIG (reference sequence). The CDR3 is 15 residues long. The V segment lost 4 bases and the J segment 6 bases; nucleotides outside the gene matches: 10. The CDR3 bases are TGTGCCTGGACCCCCGGGACTAGCCCAATCAATGAGCAGTTCTTC. Encoded protein: CAWTPGTSPINEQFF.

This chain uses TRBV10-3 with TRBJ2-3, with a weak D call TRBD2 (6 bases). The CDR3 is 12 amino acids. Trimming left V 10 bases short and J 6 bases short, with 14 bases between. Germline loops: CDR1 ENHRY, CDR2 SYGVKD. The CDR3 is CATRLVRDTQYF. CDR3 nucleotides: TGTGCCACCCGACTAGTACGTGATACGCAGTATTTT.

V and J are TRBV12-3 or TRBV12-4 and TRBJ2-7; D is undetermined. The ends were cut back, 3 bases at V and 6 bases at J, with 12 bases in the middle. This CDR3 is 13 amino acids long. The CDR3 DNA follows: TGTGCCAGCAGTTTGCACTCACCAGGCGAGCAGTACTTC. Translating it yields CASSLHSPGEQYF.